This TCR beta chain was obtained from a study of long-term antiretroviral therapy in people with HIV. Investigators performed immunoSEQ version v3.0 at survey level. Clones were sequenced by immunoSEQ multiplex PCR, and TCRdb holds only the in-frame ones, with some missing. The table records about 16,000 clones, nearly 80% of them present only once. General study findings and limits: Regardless of time point, clones expanded before ART dominated the repertoire. Diversity went up after ART and still fell short of transplant donor controls.

With respect to this clone: The antigen remains undetermined. The sample contains more than one DNA sequence encoding this CDR3.

The CDR3 spans 14 residues. V dropped 0 bases and J dropped 8 bases, with 9 bases sitting between them. Germline CDR1 is SGHKS and CDR2 is YYEKEE (reference sequence). The TCR was taken from a middle-aged woman with HIV. The material was unsorted PBMCs, obtained about 3.1 years after starting antiretroviral therapy. The chain combines TRBV5-5 with TRBJ1-6; D is uncertain. CDR3 protein: CASSLEGSDSPLHF. The DNA of the CDR3 is TGTGCCAGCAGCTTGGAAGGGAGTGATTCACCCCTCCACTTT. Full variable domain (missing parts from reference TRBV5-5 and TRBJ1-6): DAGVTQSPTHLIKTRGQQVTLRCSPISGHKSVSWYQQVLGQGPQFIFQYYEKEERGRGNFPDRFSARQFPNYSSELNVNALLLGDSALYLCASSLEGSDSPLHFGNGTRLTVT.